These T cell receptor beta chains were read from a single sample in a study of blood T cell repertoires in COVID-19. Here immunoSEQ multiplex PCR was the method, and the copy in TCRdb shows in-frame clones only, minus some. The sample comprises approximately 140,000 clones, more than 80% of which are singletons, and roughly 13% rests with the top ten. The sample consisted of peripheral blood. These receptors all stem from a man younger than 35 with COVID-19, enrolled during active disease. Both conserved end residues are part of each CDR3. A D gene is named only where the DNA matches it firmly. Clone size is shown for a subset of rows, as once, few, many or a class of expanded clone.

clone_size d_call j_call v_call cdr3_aa cdr3_nt
few - TRBJ1-5 TRBV30 CAWSPGRDQPQHF TGTGCCTGGAGTCCGGGCAGGGATCAGCCCCAGCATTTT
once TRBD2 TRBJ2-7 TRBV2 CASSFGLATVYEQYF TGTGCCAGCAGTTTCGGACTAGCGACCGTCTACGAGCAGTACTTC
- TRBD1 TRBJ2-7 TRBV28 CASRRRDRGHEQYF TGTGCCAGCAGGAGACGGGACAGGGGACACGAGCAGTACTTC
- - TRBJ2-3 TRBV3-1/TRBV3-2 CASKIRGLSTDTQYF TGTGCCAGCAAAATCAGGGGTCTTAGCACAGATACGCAGTATTTT
- - TRBJ2-1 TRBV11-2 CASIKKPDYNYNEQFF TGTGCCAGCATCAAAAAACCGGACTATAACTACAATGAGCAGTTCTTC
- - TRBJ2-3 TRBV5-1 CASSLGANTQTDTQYF TGCGCCAGCAGCTTGGGGGCCAACACTCAGACAGATACGCAGTATTTT
- TRBD2 TRBJ2-1 TRBV6-2/TRBV6-3 CASSFWAGSGTMDEQFF TGTGCCAGCAGTTTCTGGGCCGGGAGCGGGACCATGGATGAGCAGTTCTTC
- TRBD2 TRBJ2-1 TRBV9 CASSVGGLATNNEQFF TGTGCCAGCAGCGTAGGGGGACTAGCGACTAACAATGAGCAGTTCTTC
- TRBD2 TRBJ2-7 TRBV3-1/TRBV3-2 CASSQSLAGGYEQYF TGTGCCAGCAGCCAATCGCTAGCGGGAGGGTACGAGCAGTACTTC
- TRBD2 TRBJ2-3 TRBV24-1 CATSDFSGRGVDTQYF TGTGCCACCAGTGACTTTAGCGGGAGAGGAGTAGATACGCAGTATTTT
- - TRBJ2-1 TRBV2 CASRAEPYNEQFF TGTGCCAGCAGGGCGGAACCCTACAATGAGCAGTTCTTC
- - TRBJ2-2 TRBV6-4 CASSVRATGELFF TGTGCCAGCAGTGTCAGGGCAACCGGGGAGCTGTTTTTT
- TRBD1 TRBJ1-2 TRBV6-2/TRBV6-3 CASSYRQGYGYTF TGTGCCAGCAGTTACAGACAGGGCTATGGCTACACCTTC
- TRBD2 TRBJ2-1 TRBV5-6 CASSLFYLAGGEQFF TGTGCCAGCAGCCTTTTCTATCTAGCGGGAGGGGAGCAGTTCTTC
- TRBD2 TRBJ2-1 TRBV5-5 CASSLDSGGPYEQFF TGTGCCAGCAGCTTGGATTCGGGAGGGCCGTATGAGCAGTTCTTC
- - TRBJ1-1 TRBV6-5 CASSQGPNTEAFF TGTGCCAGCAGCCAGGGCCCGAACACTGAAGCTTTCTTT
once - TRBJ1-1 TRBV19 CASSIRARGNTEAFF TGTGCCAGTAGTATACGTGCCAGGGGGAACACTGAAGCTTTCTTT
- TRBD2 TRBJ2-2 TRBV29-1 CSGWTRHTGELFF TGCAGCGGATGGACTAGGCACACCGGGGAGCTGTTTTTT
- TRBD2 TRBJ2-3 TRBV6-2/TRBV6-3 CASSGRDTDTQYF TGTGCCAGCAGCGGGAGGGACACAGATACGCAGTATTTT
- TRBD2 TRBJ2-3 TRBV5-1 CASSFLGGLARTDTQYF TGCGCCAGCAGCTTCCTCGGGGGACTAGCTAGGACAGATACGCAGTATTTT
- TRBD2 TRBJ2-2 TRBV5-8 CASSFPRGGNTGELFF TGTGCCAGCAGCTTCCCTCGGGGGGGGAACACCGGGGAGCTGTTTTTT
- TRBD2 TRBJ2-5 TRBV7-2 CASSQGLAGDETQYF TGTGCCAGCAGCCAGGGACTAGCGGGAGATGAGACCCAGTACTTC
once TRBD2 TRBJ2-7 TRBV5-8 CASSLWASGTYEQYF TGTGCCAGCAGCTTGTGGGCTAGCGGGACCTACGAGCAGTACTTC
once TRBD1 TRBJ2-2 TRBV28 CASSYPQGAANTGELFF TGTGCCAGCAGTTACCCTCAGGGGGCAGCGAACACCGGGGAGCTGTTTTTT
- - TRBJ1-2 TRBV7-2 CASSLGQRTYGYTF TGTGCCAGCAGCTTAGGGCAGCGCACCTATGGCTACACCTTC
- TRBD1 TRBJ1-4 TRBV28 CASSLWGTGGVATNEKLLF TGTGCCAGCAGTTTATGGGGGACAGGGGGCGTTGCAACTAATGAAAAACTGCTTTTT
- TRBD1 TRBJ2-3 TRBV28 CASSFGRGDTQYF TGTGCCAGCAGTTTTGGCAGGGGGGATACGCAGTATTTT
- TRBD2 TRBJ2-7 TRBV4-2 CASSQHVSGRIAYEQYF TGTGCCAGCAGCCAACATGTTAGCGGGAGAATAGCCTACGAGCAGTACTTC
- - TRBJ2-7 TRBV20-1 CSASVGLDYEQYF TGCAGTGCTAGTGTGGGGCTTGACTACGAGCAGTACTTC
- - TRBJ1-5 TRBV27 CASSGRQPQHF TGTGCCAGCAGTGGGCGTCAGCCCCAGCATTTT
- - TRBJ2-5 TRBV30 CAWSPGAGETQYF TGTGCCTGGTCTCCTGGGGCAGGAGAGACCCAGTACTTC
- - TRBJ2-5 TRBV9 CASSVPWCPLETVQETQYF TGTGCCAGCAGCGTCCCTTGGTGTCCTCTAGAGACAGTCCAAGAGACCCAGTACTTC
- TRBD1 TRBJ2-7 TRBV6-5 CASSRGTDEQYF TGTGCCAGCAGCAGAGGGACAGACGAGCAGTACTTC
few TRBD2 TRBJ2-1 TRBV6-2/TRBV6-3 CASSATSGRVNEQFF TGTGCCAGCAGCGCTACTAGCGGGAGGGTCAATGAGCAGTTCTTC
- - TRBJ2-1 TRBV9 CASSPRVELSPYNEQFF TGTGCCAGCAGCCCCCGAGTGGAGCTTAGCCCCTACAATGAGCAGTTCTTC
- - TRBJ2-1 TRBV28 CASTPKSSYNEQFF TGTGCCAGCACCCCTAAGAGCTCCTACAATGAGCAGTTCTTC
- TRBD2 TRBJ2-7 TRBV3-1/TRBV3-2 CASSLGRESSYEQYF TGTGCCAGCAGCCTCGGGCGGGAGTCCTCCTACGAGCAGTACTTC
- TRBD1 TRBJ1-1 TRBV28 CASSSDRGLDTEAFF TGTGCCAGCAGTTCGGACAGGGGCTTAGACACTGAAGCTTTCTTT
- TRBD1 TRBJ2-1 TRBV9 CASSSIGGQEGDEQFF TGTGCCAGCAGCTCAATAGGGGGACAGGAGGGCGATGAGCAGTTCTTC
- TRBD2 TRBJ2-2 TRBV9 CASSSALGDYNTGELFF TGTGCCAGCAGCTCAGCCCTGGGGGACTATAACACCGGGGAGCTGTTTTTT
- TRBD2 TRBJ2-7 TRBV7-9 CASSSTGGEQYF TGTGCCAGCAGCTCTACGGGGGGAGAGCAGTACTTC